This TCR beta chain appears in the sequencing data of a study of blood T cell repertoires in COVID-19. Germline CDR1 SGHRS, CDR2 YFSETQ. The ends lost 0 bases at V and 5 bases at J; junction bases unmatched: 5. The CDR3 totals 15 residues. Generated by immunoSEQ multiplex PCR, the TCRdb table keeps only in-frame clones and is missing some. The repertoire has roughly 100,000 clones, around 86% of them found once; the top ten carry about 2.9%. The sequencing input was peripheral blood. The chain is built from TRBV5-1 and TRBJ2-1; TRBD2 matches 7 bases. This clonotype originated in a man aged 45-65 years with active or convalescent COVID-19. The chain's CDR3 is CASSLGRGTDNEQFF. CDR3 nucleotide sequence: TGCGCCAGCAGCTTGGGGCGGGGGACCGACAATGAGCAGTTCTTC.